The 5 T cell receptor beta chains reported below all come from one sample, sequenced in a study of blood T cell repertoires in COVID-19. Repertoires were generated with immunoSEQ multiplex PCR, while TCRdb's copy carries only in-frame clones and drops some. This table holds some 330,000 clones, around 83% found once. The sample comprised PBMCs or T cells enriched from blood (not recorded which). These receptors all come from a woman in her forties or fifties who had recovered from COVID-19.

The chain is built from TRBV2 and TRBJ1-1; 7 bases fit TRBD1. Per the germline V gene, CDR1 is SNHLY and CDR2 is FYNNEI. CDR3 size: 17 residues. V trimming: 9 bases; J trimming: 4 bases; junction bases outside the gene matches: 20. DNA for the CDR3: TGTGCCAGAGTAGCCCAAGGGGTAACAGGGGAGGTCACTGAAGCTTTCTTT. Its protein is CARVAQGVTGEVTEAFF.

This chain uses TRBV7-3 with TRBJ2-3; maybe TRBD2 (6 bases). The CDR3 is made up of 15 amino acids. The V gene lost 0 bases and the J gene lost 4 bases, with 11 bases spanning the gap. CDR1 and CDR2 (germline): SGHTA, FQGTGA. The CDR3 loop is CASSLTGGSADTQYF. The CDR3 nucleotides are TGTGCCAGCAGCTTAACCGGGGGTAGTGCAGATACGCAGTATTTT.

This clone occurred once. V gene TRBV27 combines with J gene TRBJ2-5, with D unclear. The CDR3 length is 13 residues. V dropped 1 base and J dropped 5 bases, with 8 bases sitting between them. The germline CDR1 and CDR2 sequences are MNHEY and SMNVEV (reference sequence). The CDR3 nucleotides are TGTGCCAGCAGTTTATTGGCCTCGGAGACCCAGTACTTC. The encoded protein is CASSLLASETQYF.

The chain joins TRBV18 to TRBJ1-5; the D gene is possibly TRBD1 (5 bases). From germline, CDR1 is KGHSH and CDR2 LQKENI. The ends were cut back, 1 base at V and 9 bases at J, with 16 bases in the middle. There are 15 residues in the CDR3. The CDR3 nucleotides are TGTGCCAGCTCACCACTCGGGACGGCGGAGGGGCCCCAGCATTTT. This sequence encodes CASSPLGTAEGPQHF.

V gene TRBV6-5 combines with J gene TRBJ2-1; TRBD1 agrees at 7 bases. V trimming: 6 bases; J trimming: 9 bases; junction bases outside the gene matches: 11. The CDR3 length is 14 residues. Germline V gene lookup returns CDR1 MNHEY and CDR2 SVGAGI. The CDR3 sequence: CASSLSQGVGEQFF. The CDR3 region has the DNA TGTGCCAGCAGCCTAAGTCAGGGGGTTGGTGAGCAGTTCTTC.